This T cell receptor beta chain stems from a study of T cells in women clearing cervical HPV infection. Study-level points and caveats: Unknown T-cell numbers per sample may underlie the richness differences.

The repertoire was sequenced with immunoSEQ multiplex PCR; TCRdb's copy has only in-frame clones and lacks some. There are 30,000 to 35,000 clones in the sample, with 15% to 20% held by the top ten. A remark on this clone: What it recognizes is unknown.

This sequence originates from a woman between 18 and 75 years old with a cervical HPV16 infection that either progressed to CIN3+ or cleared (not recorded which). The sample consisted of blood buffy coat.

CDR3 loop: CSASRGWSTDTQYF. The covered CDR3 bases are TGCAGTGCTAGTCGCGGATGGAGCACAGATACG. The chain uses TRBV20-1 and TRBJ2-3; no reliable D call. The read ends 3 residues shy of where the CDR3 ends; the end is completed using the germline J gene. Deletions cut 3 bases from V and 0 bases from J, with 10 bases between. This CDR3 spans 14 amino acids. Germline V gene data show CDR1 as DFQATT and CDR2 as SNEGSKA (reference sequence).